This T cell receptor (beta chain) stems from a study of T-cell memory formation after mild COVID-19. Study results and limitations: Second-wave clones reaching peak frequency on day 37 lacked confirmed SARS-CoV-2 specificity. Contracting CD4+ clones were located mainly in CM and EM, and CD8+ clones in EMRA. Clones that contracted from day 15 to 85 were balanced CD4/CD8, while later expanders leaned CD4+. The pre-infection memory compartment contained some responding clones, suggesting cross-reactive memory joined.

Each CDR3 protein is one row after TCRdb ran MiXCR on the 5' RACE reads. The repertoire has 300,000 to 350,000 distinct CDR3 sequences, 13% of them found once; the top ten carry about a fifth. With regard to this clonotype: What it recognizes is unknown.

Sequencing input: PBMCs or a T cell subset sorted from them (not recorded which). This clonotype was sampled from a man aged 18 to 30 who had mild COVID-19 (a few samples of this study predate the infection). Cell type and time point are not known.

The CDR3 bases are TGCGCCAGCAGCTTTCAGGGGGCTGCCGGAAACACCATATATTTT. Translating it yields CASSFQGAAGNTIYF. The J gene is TRBJ1-3, the V gene TRBV5-1, with 8 nucleotides matching TRBD1. V trimming: 2 bases; J trimming: 4 bases; junction bases outside the gene matches: 5. Per the germline V gene, CDR1 is SGHRS and CDR2 is YFSETQ. The CDR3 is 15 amino acids.